This T cell receptor (beta chain) appears in the sequencing data of a study of blood T cell repertoires in COVID-19. Data came from immunoSEQ multiplex PCR; TCRdb stores just in-frame clones and leaves some out. The sample holds hundreds of thousands of clones, about 90% seen once. V lost 1 base to trimming and J lost 2 bases, with 9 bases between them. The CDR3 is 14 residues long. Germline V gives CDR1 SGHTA, CDR2 FQGNSA. V usage is TRBV7-2 and J usage is TRBJ2-7, with D perhaps matching TRBD2 (6 bases). This sequence originates from a woman in her forties or fifties with acute or convalescent COVID-19. The sequencing input was peripheral blood. The CDR3 loop is CASSLVPGAYEQYF. CDR3 bases: TGTGCCAGCAGCTTAGTGCCGGGAGCCTACGAGCAGTACTTC. Using reference TRBV7-2 and TRBJ2-7 for the parts outside the CDR3, the full variable domain is GAGVSQSPSNKVTEKGKDVELRCDPISGHTALYWYRQSLGQGLEFLIYFQGNSAPDKSGLPSDRFSAERTGGSVSTLTIQRTQQEDSAVYLCASSLVPGAYEQYFGPGTRLTVT.